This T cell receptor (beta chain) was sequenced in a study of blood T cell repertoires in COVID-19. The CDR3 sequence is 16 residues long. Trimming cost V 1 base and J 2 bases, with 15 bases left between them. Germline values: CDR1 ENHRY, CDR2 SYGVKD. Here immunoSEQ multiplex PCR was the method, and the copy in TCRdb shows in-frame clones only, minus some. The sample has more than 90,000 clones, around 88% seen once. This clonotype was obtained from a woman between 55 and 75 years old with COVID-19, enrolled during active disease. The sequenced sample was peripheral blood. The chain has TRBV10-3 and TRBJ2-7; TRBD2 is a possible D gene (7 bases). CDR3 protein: CAISELNSGDTYEQYF. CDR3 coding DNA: TGTGCCATCAGTGAGTTGAACAGCGGGGACACCTACGAGCAGTACTTC.